The 13 T cell receptor beta chains presented below share a single source sample, sequenced in a study of cytomegalovirus exposure and HLA in healthy donors. PCR amplification relied on 60 Vbeta primers (plus 13 Jbeta primers). The repertoire was sequenced with immunoSEQ multiplex PCR; TCRdb's copy has only in-frame clones and lacks some. The sample has under 150,000 clones; around three quarters are singletons. Input material: PBMCs. All receptors come from a man aged 40-50 years in good health and CMV-seropositive.

This clone was counted between two and nine times. The chain is built from TRBV29-1 and TRBJ2-7; TRBD1 matches at 9 bases. Germline V gene lookup returns CDR1 SQVTM and CDR2 ANQGSEA. This CDR3 has 13 residues. V trimming: 6 bases; J trimming: 5 bases; junction bases outside the gene matches: 8. The DNA of the CDR3 is TGCAGCGTCAAGGGACAGGGTACCCACGAGCAGTACTTC. Protein: CSVKGQGTHEQYF.

This clone came up once. This chain joins TRBV29-1 and TRBJ1-1, with 7 bases lining up with TRBD1. Germline V lookup: CDR1 SQVTM, CDR2 ANQGSEA. There are 11 residues in the CDR3. J was trimmed by 11 bases and V by 4 bases; bases with no gene match: 7. CDR3 DNA sequence: TGCAGCGTTGGAGGGGGCAGGGGGGCTTTCTTT. Its translation: CSVGGGRGAFF.

The rearrangement joins TRBV27 to TRBJ2-2; D gene unclear. The CDR3 extends over 13 amino acids. Trimming pared 2 bases from V and 6 bases from J, leaving 7 bases between. Germline CDR1 reads MNHEY; CDR2 reads SMNVEV (reference sequence). The CDR3 bases are TGTGCCAGCAGTTTAAACCGGGCCGGGGAGCTGTTTTTT. The encoded protein is CASSLNRAGELFF.

This chain links TRBV6-6 with TRBJ1-5; 7 positions match TRBD1. The J segment lost 2 bases and the V segment lost 6 bases, leaving 7 bases of the junction unmatched. The CDR3 contains 15 residues. Germline V CDR1 and CDR2: MNHNY, SVGAGI (reference sequence). The CDR3 spells CASSYRGGGNQPQHF. The CDR3 DNA reads as TGTGCCAGCAGCTACAGGGGAGGCGGCAATCAGCCCCAGCATTTT.

This clone was detected only once. The chain recombines TRBV5-1 with TRBJ1-5; no firm D call. Trimming shortened V by 4 bases and J by 0 bases, and 11 bases separated the two germline ends. The germline V gene encodes CDR1 SGHRS and CDR2 YFSETQ. The CDR3 contains 15 residues. This CDR3 reads CASSVGGYSNQPQHF. The DNA of the CDR3 is TGCGCCAGCAGCGTGGGCGGTTATAGCAATCAGCCCCAGCATTTT. The full variable domain, with the rest looked up from reference TRBV5-1 and TRBJ1-5, is KAGVTQTPRYLIKTRGQQVTLSCSPISGHRSVSWYQQTPGQGLQFLFEYFSETQRNKGNFPGRFSGRQFSNSRSEMNVSTLELGDSALYLCASSVGGYSNQPQHFGDGTRLSIL.

V gene TRBV6-6 combines with J gene TRBJ2-5, with TRBD1 matching 9 bases. The end of the DNA is better explained by TRBJ2-7, so the J call may be wrong. The germline CDR1 and CDR2 sequences are MNHNY and SVGAGI (reference sequence). CDR3 length: 15 amino acids. Written as DNA, the CDR3 is TGTGCCAGCAGTTACTCGGACAGGGGAGCCTACGAGCAGTACTTC. Encoded protein: CASSYSDRGAYEQYF.

The chain combines TRBV5-4 with TRBJ2-5, with no clear D. The CDR3 is made up of 13 amino acids. CDR1 is SGHNT and CDR2 is YYREEE in the germline V gene (reference sequence). V shed 2 bases and J shed 3 bases, with 8 bases lying between them. The CDR3 here is CASSFGGKETQYF. For the CDR3, the DNA is TGTGCCAGCAGCTTTGGCGGTAAAGAGACCCAGTACTTC.

This clone was counted once. The chain carries TRBV2 and TRBJ2-7; 8 bases line up with TRBD1. Losses at the gene ends were 10 bases for V and 1 base for J; bases not matched to a gene: 9. Per the germline V gene, CDR1 is SNHLY and CDR2 is FYNNEI. The CDR3 sequence is 14 residues long. This CDR3 reads CATSGQGYSYEQYF. For the CDR3, the DNA is TGTGCCACCTCAGGACAGGGATATTCCTACGAGCAGTACTTC. The entire variable domain, with the rest obtained from reference TRBV2 and TRBJ2-7, is as follows: EPEVTQTPSHQVTQMGQEVILRCVPISNHLYFYWYRQILGQKVEFLVSFYNNEISEKSEIFDDQFSVERPDGSNFTLKIRSTKLEDSAMYFCATSGQGYSYEQYFGPGTRLTVT.

The J gene is TRBJ1-1, the V gene TRBV14, with TRBD1 matching 8 bases. The CDR3 runs to 16 residues. The germline V gene encodes CDR1 SGHDN and CDR2 FVKESK. V dropped 0 bases and J dropped 3; count of bases not matched to a gene: 6. The CDR3: CASSQDAGGAYTEAFF. CDR3 sequence (DNA): TGTGCCAGCAGCCAAGACGCAGGGGGCGCCTACACTGAAGCTTTCTTT.

This clone was observed a handful of times. An end of the junction differs from the germline gene, which may be a read error. The chain links TRBV7-7 to TRBJ2-1; TRBD2 matches 7 bases. CDR1 SSHAT and CDR2 FNYEAQ come from the germline V gene (reference sequence). This CDR3 contains 17 residues. CDR3 loop: CASSLAPGRVSYNEQFF. CDR3 nucleotides: TGTGCTAGCAGCTTAGCACCAGGGAGGGTCTCCTACAATGAGCAGTTCTTC.

The chain joins TRBV7-2 to TRBJ2-2; TRBD2 aligns across 9 bases. With V trimmed by 9 bases and J by 9 bases, 8 bases remained unmatched. The CDR3 is 13 amino acids. Germline assignment: CDR1 SGHTA and CDR2 FQGNSA. DNA for the CDR3: TGTGCCAGTGGGACTAGCAGTGACCGGGAGCTGTTTTTT. It is translated as CASGTSSDRELFF.

The chain combines TRBV4-2 with TRBJ1-6; 10 bases align to TRBD1. Germline trimming cut 5 bases from V and 10 bases from J; bases unmatched to any gene: 8. This CDR3 comprises 15 residues. The germline gives CDR1 LGHNA, CDR2 YNFKEQ. The chain's CDR3 is CASSLGTGEESPLHF. CDR3 nucleotide sequence: TGTGCCAGCAGCTTGGGGACAGGGGAGGAATCACCCCTCCACTTT.

This clone was seen more than once but under ten times. The chain has TRBV7-9 and TRBJ2-5, with 9 bases that match TRBD1. Germline CDR1 SEHNR, CDR2 FQNEAQ (reference sequence). The ends lost 5 bases at V and 1 base at J; junction bases unmatched: 17. The CDR3 is made up of 19 amino acids. This CDR3 is CASSHTGTGPFGGQETQYF. DNA of the CDR3: TGTGCCAGCAGCCACACCGGGACAGGGCCTTTCGGCGGCCAAGAGACCCAGTACTTC.